This T cell receptor (beta chain) was observed in a study of CD8 T cells in ankylosing spondylitis. This clonotype was recorded many times. The germline V gene encodes CDR1 SGHVS and CDR2 FQNEAQ. Trimming cost V 5 bases and J 2 bases, with 11 bases left between them. The CDR3 is made up of 14 amino acids. Quantitative 5'-RACE with molecular barcodes generated TCR beta libraries. TCRdb processed the 5' RACE reads anew with MiXCR; each CDR3 protein has one entry. Of 200,000 to 300,000 distinct CDR3 sequences listed, roughly a quarter were seen once; the top ten hold around 0.58%. The clonotype originates from a male donor with ankylosing spondylitis or in good health (not recorded which). Specimen: blood, either unsorted or a sorted T cell fraction (not recorded which). The rearrangement links TRBV7-8 to TRBJ2-3, with D unresolved. The CDR3 loop is CASSPPGSTDTQYF. In DNA, the CDR3 is TGTGCCAGCAGCCCGCCCGGATCCACAGATACGCAGTATTTT.